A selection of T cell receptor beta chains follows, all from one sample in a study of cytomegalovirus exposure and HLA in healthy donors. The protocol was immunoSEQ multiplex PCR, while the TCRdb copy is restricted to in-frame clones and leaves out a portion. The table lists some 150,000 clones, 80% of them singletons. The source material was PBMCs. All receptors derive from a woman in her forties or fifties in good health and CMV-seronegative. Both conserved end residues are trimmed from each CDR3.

cdr3_aa: ASSPSRGIMNTEAF
v_call: TRBV5-1
j_call: TRBJ1-1

cdr3_aa: ASLKVEFEQY
v_call: TRBV19
j_call: TRBJ2-7

cdr3_aa: ASRSGTGNNSPLH
v_call: TRBV2
j_call: TRBJ1-6

cdr3_aa: ASSDPQGDSPLH
v_call: TRBV10-2
j_call: TRBJ1-6

cdr3_aa: ASSHTGLAVDEQF
v_call: TRBV5-6
j_call: TRBJ2-1

cdr3_aa: ASSLQGRGYHEQF
v_call: TRBV7-2
j_call: TRBJ2-1

cdr3_aa: ASSLQGSDTQY
v_call: TRBV5-8
j_call: TRBJ2-3

cdr3_aa: ASSPGQGPGNTIY
v_call: TRBV4-1
j_call: TRBJ1-3

cdr3_aa: ASSPENEETQY
v_call: TRBV5-6
j_call: TRBJ2-5

cdr3_aa: ASSLAGGQGYEQY
v_call: TRBV7-9
j_call: TRBJ2-7

cdr3_aa: ASSLPDSTYGYT
v_call: TRBV28
j_call: TRBJ1-2

cdr3_aa: ASSIGVHSSYEQY
v_call: TRBV19
j_call: TRBJ2-7

cdr3_aa: ASSPAGTPGGYT
v_call: TRBV28
j_call: TRBJ1-2

cdr3_aa: SAGTKGYT
v_call: TRBV29-1
j_call: TRBJ1-2

cdr3_aa: ASSLGSIGGEQF
v_call: TRBV5-1
j_call: TRBJ2-1

cdr3_aa: ASRNRAADTQY
v_call: TRBV5-1
j_call: TRBJ2-3

cdr3_aa: ASRRTGALNTEAF
v_call: TRBV27
j_call: TRBJ1-1

cdr3_aa: ASSQTTGSGSYEQY
v_call: TRBV18
j_call: TRBJ2-7

cdr3_aa: ASSLGLVGVAF
v_call: TRBV7-2
j_call: TRBJ1-1

cdr3_aa: ASSFQAGVAF
v_call: TRBV19
j_call: TRBJ1-1

cdr3_aa: ASSGQPNTEAF
v_call: TRBV2
j_call: TRBJ1-1

cdr3_aa: ASSLYRGGGEETQY
v_call: TRBV5-5
j_call: TRBJ2-5

cdr3_aa: ASSQPGQNEKLF
v_call: TRBV7-9
j_call: TRBJ1-4

cdr3_aa: ATSRGQGAGEQF
v_call: TRBV15
j_call: TRBJ2-1

cdr3_aa: ASCARGTDTQY
v_call: TRBV9
j_call: TRBJ2-3

cdr3_aa: AGSGGLDTQY
v_call: TRBV10-3
j_call: TRBJ2-3

cdr3_aa: ASSDSGLAASYNEQF
v_call: TRBV6-4
j_call: TRBJ2-1

cdr3_aa: ASSPGHGLGYT
v_call: TRBV14
j_call: TRBJ1-2

cdr3_aa: SVGEGNTEAF
v_call: TRBV29-1
j_call: TRBJ1-1

cdr3_aa: SARVVPSAF
v_call: TRBV20-1
j_call: TRBJ1-1

cdr3_aa: ASSFTGAYEQY
v_call: TRBV5-4
j_call: TRBJ2-7

cdr3_aa: ASSPAGSYEQY
v_call: TRBV18
j_call: TRBJ2-7

cdr3_aa: ASSLAYRDTQY
v_call: TRBV5-1
j_call: TRBJ2-3

cdr3_aa: ASSLFGSGRVHEQF
v_call: TRBV7-3
j_call: TRBJ2-1

cdr3_aa: ASSLDRRTSGNTIY
v_call: TRBV5-5
j_call: TRBJ1-3

cdr3_aa: ASRHHFEQVIDEQY
v_call: TRBV27
j_call: TRBJ2-7

cdr3_aa: ASLWGGSYNEQF
v_call: TRBV6-1
j_call: TRBJ2-1

cdr3_aa: ASSLAVSGQGVSGYEQY
v_call: TRBV7-9
j_call: TRBJ2-7

cdr3_aa: ASSGQYNEQF
v_call: TRBV5-5
j_call: TRBJ2-1

cdr3_aa: ASSPGQGREKLF
v_call: TRBV18
j_call: TRBJ1-4

cdr3_aa: ASSPKLAGGYNEQF
v_call: TRBV18
j_call: TRBJ2-1

cdr3_aa: AISAHPGLKKGHGYT
v_call: TRBV10-3
j_call: TRBJ1-2

cdr3_aa: ASSPPGLADEQY
v_call: TRBV28
j_call: TRBJ2-7

cdr3_aa: AIRGRDTQETQY
v_call: TRBV10-3
j_call: TRBJ2-5

cdr3_aa: ASSPWTGVGNTIY
v_call: TRBV7-9
j_call: TRBJ1-3

cdr3_aa: AISGGLAGGQETQY
v_call: TRBV10-3
j_call: TRBJ2-5

cdr3_aa: ASSQARREPYNEQF
v_call: TRBV4-1
j_call: TRBJ2-1

cdr3_aa: ASSLAVAADTQY
v_call: TRBV5-4
j_call: TRBJ2-3

cdr3_aa: ASSFWGGKLQETQY
v_call: TRBV27
j_call: TRBJ2-5

cdr3_aa: ASSFSGFDYGYT
v_call: TRBV28
j_call: TRBJ1-2

cdr3_aa: ASSDQANTEAF
v_call: TRBV2
j_call: TRBJ1-1

cdr3_aa: ASKRFGTGYNEQF
v_call: TRBV2
j_call: TRBJ2-1

cdr3_aa: ASSQGLYEQY
v_call: TRBV16
j_call: TRBJ2-7

cdr3_aa: SARPRDTQY
v_call: TRBV20-1
j_call: TRBJ2-3

cdr3_aa: ASSVLSSSKNIQY
v_call: TRBV5-4
j_call: TRBJ2-4

cdr3_aa: ASSVGRGTEAF
v_call: TRBV28
j_call: TRBJ1-1